The next 5 T cell receptor beta chains were all read from a single sample in a study of vaccination and CD4 T cells after COVID-19. Sequencing of the DNA from cultured CD4+ T cells was carried out with the Oncomine TCR Beta short-read assay. TCRdb analysed the PCR reads with MiXCR anew, one entry per CDR3 protein. The table has more than 1,300 distinct CDR3 sequences, 45% to 60% seen once. Antigens of these TCRs are unknown. Treatment indicated: roughly ten-day PBMC culture with coronavirus spike peptide pools or control peptides (ViraFEST assay). It was before the COVID-19 pandemic (2011-2018) that the unexposed donor's CD4+ T cells were collected. The source material was CD4+ T cells from blood, cultured in vitro. Receptor source: a human donor in good health.

The genes are TRBV7-2 and TRBJ2-7; TRBD2 agrees at 14 bases. V shed 4 bases and J 5 bases; nucleotides not matched to a gene: 7. The CDR3 length is 16 residues. From germline, CDR1 is SGHTA and CDR2 FQGNSA. The CDR3 DNA is TGTGCCAGCAGCTACCGACTAGCGGGGGGGCCCCACGAGCAGTACTTC. It codes for CASSYRLAGGPHEQYF.

V and J are TRBV6-1 and TRBJ1-1, with 7 nucleotides matching TRBD1. Trimming took 7 bases from V and 10 from J; bases not matched to a gene: 12. This CDR3 region has 13 residues. Per germline, CDR1 MNHNS and CDR2 SASEGT. The CDR3 DNA reads as TGTGCCAGCAAGATTACAGGGGAAGTATTAGCTTTCTTT. It is translated as CASKITGEVLAFF.

This clonotype was counted between two and nine times. The rearrangement uses TRBV7-2 and TRBJ1-5, with 7 bases lining up with TRBD1. Germline CDR1 is SGHTA and CDR2 is FQGNSA. This CDR3 is built from 14 residues. Germline trimming cut 4 bases from V and 9 bases from J; bases unmatched to any gene: 9. CDR3 nucleotides: TGTGCCAGCAGCTCGGGACAGCCCGGGGGGCCCCAGCATTTT. Protein product: CASSSGQPGGPQHF.

The chain couples TRBV6-2 or TRBV6-3 to TRBJ2-3; TRBD1 matches 8 bases. The CDR3 has 16 amino acids. V lost 6 bases, J lost 2 bases, and 10 bases stayed unmatched. Germline V gene sequence: CDR1 MNHEY, CDR2 SVGEGT. DNA of the CDR3: TGTGCCAGCAGCGCCCTGACAGGGGCTATCACAGATACGCAGTATTTT. This codes for CASSALTGAITDTQYF.

This clonotype was seen more than once but under ten times. The chain uses TRBV20-1 and TRBJ1-1; unclear D gene. Germline CDR1 DFQATT, CDR2 SNEGSKA (reference sequence). The CDR3 length is 14 residues. V was cut by 0 bases and J by 2 bases, with 10 bases left in between. The CDR3 DNA follows: TGCAGTGCTAGAGATTATGTAGGCAACACTGAAGCTTTCTTT. As protein: CSARDYVGNTEAFF.